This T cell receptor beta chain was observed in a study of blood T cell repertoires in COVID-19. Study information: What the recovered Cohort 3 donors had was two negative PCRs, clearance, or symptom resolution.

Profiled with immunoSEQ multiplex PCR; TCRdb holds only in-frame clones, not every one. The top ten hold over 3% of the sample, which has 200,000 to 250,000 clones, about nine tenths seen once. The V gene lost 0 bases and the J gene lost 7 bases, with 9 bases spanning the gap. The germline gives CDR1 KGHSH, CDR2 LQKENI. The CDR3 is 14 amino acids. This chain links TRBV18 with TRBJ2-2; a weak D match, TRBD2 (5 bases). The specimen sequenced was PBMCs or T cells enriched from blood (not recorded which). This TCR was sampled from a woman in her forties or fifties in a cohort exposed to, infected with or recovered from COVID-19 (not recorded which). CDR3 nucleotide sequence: TGTGCCAGCTCACCACCAGGACTCCGCGGGGAGCTGTTTTTT. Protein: CASSPPGLRGELFF.